These 12 T cell receptor beta chains share one sample of origin, sequenced in a study of early T cells in non-severe SARS-CoV-2 infection. From the 5' RACE reads, TCRdb called clonotypes with MiXCR, one entry per CDR3 protein. Of roughly 86,000 distinct CDR3 sequences in the sample, roughly 15% were seen once. Sequencing was performed on whole blood. Source of these receptors: an adult who was a healthcare worker with PCR-confirmed SARS-CoV-2 infection or an uninfected control (not recorded which).

Many counts were recorded for this clonotype. The J gene is TRBJ2-3, the V gene TRBV5-1, with 8 positions matching TRBD1. V was clipped by 4 bases and J by 3 bases; unmatched bases: 4. Germline CDR1 is SGHRS and CDR2 is YFSETQ. The CDR3 has 14 residues. The CDR3 sequence is CASSIQGATDTQYF. The CDR3 DNA follows: TGCGCCAGCAGCATTCAGGGGGCAACAGATACGCAGTATTTT.

This clonotype occurred a few times. This chain links TRBV27 with TRBJ2-5; 8 nucleotides agree with TRBD1. The CDR3 has 15 residues. Per germline, CDR1 MNHEY and CDR2 SMNVEV (reference sequence). Germline trimming cut 6 bases from V and 5 bases from J; bases unmatched to any gene: 11. The CDR3 here is CASSGTWQGAETQYF. CDR3 coding DNA: TGTGCCAGCAGCGGCACTTGGCAGGGGGCTGAGACCCAGTACTTC.

Details on this clonotype: One end of the junction varies from germline; a read error may be responsible. The chain combines TRBV2 with TRBJ2-3; D is ambiguous. Germline V gene data show CDR1 as SNHLY and CDR2 as FYNNEI. This CDR3 comprises 14 residues. In DNA form, the CDR3 reads TGTGCCAACAGTGATTTCGGTTTCCAGCTTAAAAAGTATTTT. This sequence encodes CANSDFGFQLKKYF.

The chain is built from TRBV11-3 and TRBJ2-7; tentatively, D is TRBD1 (6 bases). The germline V and J ends were trimmed by 4 bases and 9 bases, with 40 bases remaining between them. CDR3 size: 21 residues. Looked up from germline, CDR1 is SGHNT and CDR2 is YENEEA. CDR3 nucleotide sequence: TGTGCCAGCAGCTCCACCCGGACCGTTGACCGACCCCGAGTGACGGGACACGGGCAGTACGTC. Protein product: CASSSTRTVDRPRVTGHGQYV.

This clonotype was counted only a few times. The chain joins TRBV7-2 to TRBJ1-2; TRBD1 aligns across 7 bases. The CDR3 extends over 15 amino acids. V lost 5 bases and J lost 7; bases outside the gene matches: 13. Germline V gives CDR1 SGHTA, CDR2 FQGNSA. The CDR3: CASSTPFTGDLGYTF. The CDR3 DNA follows: TGTGCCAGCAGCACACCTTTTACAGGGGATCTTGGCTACACCTTC. The variable domain in full, with the rest retrieved from reference TRBV7-2 and TRBJ1-2, is GAGVSQSPSNKVTEKGKDVELRCDPISGHTALYWYRQSLGQGLEFLIYFQGNSAPDKSGLPSDRFSAERTGGSVSTLTIQRTQQEDSAVYLCASSTPFTGDLGYTFGSGTRLTVV.

This clonotype was detected many times. The rearrangement uses TRBV24-1 and TRBJ2-3, with D perhaps matching TRBD1 or TRBD2 (7 bases each). CDR3 length equals 16 residues. Germline lookup yields CDR1 KGHDR and CDR2 SFDVKD. V was pared by 9 bases and J by 0 bases, with 18 bases between. The CDR3 protein is CATLGTAAGSTDTQYF. The CDR3 nucleotides read TGTGCCACCTTGGGGACAGCAGCGGGGAGCACAGATACGCAGTATTTT.

This clonotype was found a few times. The rearrangement uses TRBV11-3 and TRBJ1-3; a weak D match, TRBD1 (5 bases). This CDR3 is built from 14 residues. Looked up from germline, CDR1 is SGHNT and CDR2 is YENEEA. Trimming cost V 1 base and J 2 bases, with 6 bases left between them. The CDR3 DNA reads TGTGCCAGCAGCTTAGGGGGCCCTGGAAACACCATATATTTT. Its translation is CASSLGGPGNTIYF. Full variable domain (outside the CDR3, taken from reference TRBV11-3 and TRBJ1-3): EAGVVQSPRYKIIEKKQPVAFWCNPISGHNTLYWYLQNLGQGPELLIRYENEEAVDDSQLPKDRFSAERLKGVDSTLKIQPAELGDSAVYLCASSLGGPGNTIYFGEGSWLTVV.

This clonotype appeared a few times. V usage is TRBV3-1 and J usage is TRBJ1-1; 7 nucleotides agree with TRBD1. Germline values: CDR1 LGHDT, CDR2 YNNKEL (reference sequence). V lost 10 bases to trimming and J lost 4 bases; unmatched junction nucleotides: 3. The CDR3 extends over 11 amino acids. As DNA, the CDR3 is TGTGCCACCACAGGGGCCACTGAAGCTTTCTTT. Its protein product is CATTGATEAFF.

J is TRBJ2-1 and V is TRBV24-1; D unclear. The ends were cut back, 4 bases at V and 0 bases at J, with 15 bases in the middle. This CDR3 has 17 amino acids. Germline values: CDR1 KGHDR, CDR2 SFDVKD. This CDR3 is CATSDRGRASSYNEQFF. The CDR3 nucleotides are TGTGCCACCAGTGACCGCGGAAGAGCGAGCTCCTACAATGAGCAGTTCTTC.

Of note for this clonotype: This may arise from a read error, as a much more abundant clone is one base away. J is TRBJ2-1 and V is TRBV6-1; TRBD1 is a possible D gene (5 bases). CDR1 and CDR2 from the germline V gene are MNHNS and SASEGT. This CDR3 contains 16 residues. The CDR3 sequence is CASSAQVLSSYKEQFF. The CDR3 bases are TGTGCCAGCAGTGCACAGGTTCTGAGCTCCTACAAAGAGCAGTTCTTC.

CDR3: CASRRQEKPQHF. The DNA for the CDR3 is TGTGCCAGCAGAAGACAGGAGAAGCCCCAGCATTTT. V usage is TRBV6-1 and J usage is TRBJ1-5; D is perhaps TRBD1 (6 bases). Trimming left V 6 bases short and J 8 bases short, with 11 bases between. Germline loops: CDR1 MNHNS, CDR2 SASEGT. The CDR3 has 12 amino acids.

This clonotype has a handful of counts. The chain has TRBV20-1 and TRBJ2-3; D remains unclear. The CDR3 extends over 12 amino acids. V dropped 5 bases and J dropped 1 base, with 7 bases sitting between them. Looked up from germline, CDR1 is DFQATT and CDR2 is SNEGSKA (reference sequence). This CDR3 is CSAWLRTDTQYF. As DNA, the CDR3 is TGCAGTGCTTGGCTTCGCACAGATACGCAGTATTTT.